The rows below give T cell receptor beta chains drawn from one sample of a study of blood T cell repertoires in COVID-19. Produced via immunoSEQ multiplex PCR; TCRdb's table is partial and in-frame only. The data show fewer than 300,000 clones, around 90% seen once. Sequenced input: PBMCs or T cells enriched from blood (not recorded which). The source is a woman under 40 who had recovered from COVID-19. Each CDR3 is given with its conserved first and last residue. A D gene is named only where the DNA matches it firmly. Where a row states a size, it is once, few, many or the class of an expanded clone; other rows omit it.

D gene	clone size	V gene	J gene	CDR3 length	CDR3 DNA	CDR3 protein
TRBD1	NA	TRBV28	TRBJ1-2	12	TGTGCCAGCAGGACAGGGTACTATGGCTACACCTTC	CASRTGYYGYTF
TRBD2	once	TRBV5-1	TRBJ2-3	16	TGCGCCAGCAGCTTGTTGCTAGCGGGCAGCACAGATACGCAGTATTTT	CASSLLLAGSTDTQYF
TRBD1	once	TRBV6-5	TRBJ2-7	16	TGTGCCAGCAGTTACGAAGGCGGACAGGGGGCGGGCGAGCAGTACTTC	CASSYEGGQGAGEQYF
NA	NA	TRBV28	TRBJ1-6	13	TGTGCCAGCAGTTTATCCCAGAATTCACCCCTCCACTTT	CASSLSQNSPLHF
NA	NA	TRBV7-3	TRBJ1-1	13	TGTGCCAGCAGCCCAGGAAGAAACACTGAAGCTTTCTTT	CASSPGRNTEAFF
NA	NA	TRBV28	TRBJ2-5	14	TGTGCCAGCAGTTCCAACAGGGCACAAGAGACCCAGTACTTC	CASSSNRAQETQYF
TRBD2	many	TRBV19	TRBJ2-7	15	TGTGCCAGTAGTATAGCTAGCGGGAGAACGTACGAGCAGTACTTC	CASSIASGRTYEQYF
TRBD1	NA	TRBV6-5	TRBJ1-2	13	TGTGCCAGCAGCGCCGACAGGGGGTATGGCTACACCTTC	CASSADRGYGYTF
TRBD1	NA	TRBV28	TRBJ1-1	14	TGTGCCAGCACCATAGACAGGGTTAACACTGAAGCTTTCTTT	CASTIDRVNTEAFF
NA	NA	TRBV2	TRBJ1-2	16	TGTGCCAGCAACTACCCCGGCCCCCAGGGGAACTATGGCTACACCTTC	CASNYPGPQGNYGYTF
NA	NA	TRBV11-2	TRBJ1-1	13	TGTGCCAGCAGCTTAAACGGGAACACTGAAGCTTTCTTT	CASSLNGNTEAFF
TRBD1	NA	TRBV19	TRBJ1-5	14	TGTGCCAGTAGACCGGGACAGACATATCAGCCCCAGCATTTT	CASRPGQTYQPQHF